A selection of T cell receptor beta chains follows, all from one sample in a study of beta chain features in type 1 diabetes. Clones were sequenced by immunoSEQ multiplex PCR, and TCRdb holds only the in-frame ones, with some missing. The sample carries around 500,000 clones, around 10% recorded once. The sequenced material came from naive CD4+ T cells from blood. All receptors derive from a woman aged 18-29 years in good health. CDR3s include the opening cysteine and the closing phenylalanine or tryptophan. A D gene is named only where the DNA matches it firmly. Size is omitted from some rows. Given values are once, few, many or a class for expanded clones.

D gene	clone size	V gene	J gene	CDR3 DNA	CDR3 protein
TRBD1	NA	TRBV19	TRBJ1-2	TGTGCCAGTAGTATAGGAAGGGCCCGAACAGGGGGCTTGACGGTTGGCTACACCTTC	CASSIGRARTGGLTVGYTF
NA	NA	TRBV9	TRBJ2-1	TGTGCCAGCAGCGTAAGTGGAAATGAGCAGTTCTTC	CASSVSGNEQFF
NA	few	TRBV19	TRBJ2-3	TGTGCCAGTAGTGCAGACGGATTCACAGATACGCAGTATTTT	CASSADGFTDTQYF
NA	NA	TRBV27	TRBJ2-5	TGTGCCAGCACCGGGCTTGGCCAGACCCAGTACTTC	CASTGLGQTQYF
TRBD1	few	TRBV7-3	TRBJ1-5	TGTGCCAGCAGCTTTACAGGGGCCAGCAATCAGCCCCAGCATTTT	CASSFTGASNQPQHF
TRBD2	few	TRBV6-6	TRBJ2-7	TGTGCCAGCAGCCGGACTAGCGATCAGTACTTC	CASSRTSDQYF
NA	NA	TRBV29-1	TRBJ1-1	TGCAGCGTTGGACTCAACACTGAAGCTTTCTTT	CSVGLNTEAFF
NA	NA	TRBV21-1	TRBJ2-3	TGTGCCAGCAGCAAAACGGACGGGAGGATCTCAGATACGCAGTATTTT	CASSKTDGRISDTQYF
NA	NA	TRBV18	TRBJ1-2	TGTGCCAGCTCGCTCGCCCGGGACCGAGCTAACTATGGCTACACCTTC	CASSLARDRANYGYTF
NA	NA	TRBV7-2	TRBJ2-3	TGTGCCAGCAGCTTATCACGATTGAGCACAGATACGCAGTATTTT	CASSLSRLSTDTQYF
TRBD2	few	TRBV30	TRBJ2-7	TGTGCCTGGAGCGACGGGGGACTAGCACACTACGAGCAGTACTTC	CAWSDGGLAHYEQYF
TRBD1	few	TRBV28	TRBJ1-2	TGTGCCAGCACATCGTCCGGGACAGGGGACTATGGCTACACCTTC	CASTSSGTGDYGYTF
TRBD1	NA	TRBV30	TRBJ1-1	TGTGCCTGGGAGACAGGGGTTTACACTGAAGCTTTCTTT	CAWETGVYTEAFF
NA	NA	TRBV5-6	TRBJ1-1	TGTGCCAGCAGCTTGCGTGGATCCACTGAAGCTTTCTTT	CASSLRGSTEAFF
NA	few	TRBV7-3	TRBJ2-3	TGTGCCAGCAGCTTAAGTCTAGCACCAGATACGCAGTATTTT	CASSLSLAPDTQYF